This is a list of T cell receptor beta chains from one sample in a study of cytomegalovirus exposure and HLA in healthy donors. TCRdb's table, derived via immunoSEQ multiplex PCR, lists solely in-frame clones and lacks some. The repertoire holds about 230,000 clones, with roughly 90% as singletons. Sequencing was performed on PBMCs. These TCRs come from a young woman in good health and CMV-seronegative. The CDR3 runs from the conserved cysteine through the conserved F or W. Fields, in order: J gene, V gene, D gene, clone size, CDR3 DNA, CDR3 protein. D genes are given only for firm matches. Clone size, where shown, is once, few, many, or a class for clones that have expanded.

>TRBJ1-5|TRBV5-1|TRBD1|few
TGCGCCAGCAGCCTGACAGGGGGCCGGGATCAGCCCCAGCATTTT
CASSLTGGRDQPQHF
>TRBJ2-4|TRBV21-1|.|.
TGTGCCAGCAGCAACACAGGCGGTGGAGCCAAAAACATTCAGTACTTC
CASSNTGGGAKNIQYF
>TRBJ2-7|TRBV7-9|TRBD2|.
TGTGCCAGCATCATAGCGGGAGGGCCGTGGGAGCAGTACTTC
CASIIAGGPWEQYF
>TRBJ2-7|TRBV27|TRBD2|.
TGTGCCAGCAGAATACTAGCGGGAGTGTCCTACGAGCAGTACTTC
CASRILAGVSYEQYF
>TRBJ1-2|TRBV7-8|.|.
TGTGCCAGCAGCTTAGGGGGCGGTGGCTACACCTTC
CASSLGGGGYTF
>TRBJ2-3|TRBV11-2|TRBD1|.
TGTGCCAGCAGTTGGGGGGCAGGGGGCGTAGATACGCAGTATTTT
CASSWGAGGVDTQYF
>TRBJ1-2|TRBV7-9|.|.
TGTGCCAGCAGCTTAGGCAGGGATGGCTACACCTTC
CASSLGRDGYTF
>TRBJ2-1|TRBV7-2|TRBD2|once
TGTGCCAGCAGCTTAGCGGTAGCGGGGAACAATGAGCAGTTCTTC
CASSLAVAGNNEQFF
>TRBJ1-6|TRBV6-5|TRBD1|.
TGTGCCAGCAGTTACGAGACAGGGGGAGGATCACCCCTCCACTTT
CASSYETGGGSPLHF
>TRBJ1-3|TRBV21-1|.|.
TGTGCCAGCAGCAAAATCCCAGGGGCCGGAAACACCATATATTTT
CASSKIPGAGNTIYF